The next 11 T cell receptor beta chains were all read from a single sample in a study of blood T cell repertoires in COVID-19. Sequenced by immunoSEQ multiplex PCR; TCRdb stores in-frame clones only, minus some. The sample has around 69,000 clones, roughly 80% seen once. The sample consisted of peripheral blood. These TCRs come from a man between 45 and 60 years old with active COVID-19.

In its sample, this clone was seen a few times. V and J are TRBV7-2 and TRBJ1-5; 7 bases match TRBD1. The CDR3 loop spans 16 amino acids. V shed 4 bases and J 3 bases; nucleotides not matched to a gene: 9. The germline V gene has CDR1 SGHTA and CDR2 FQGNSA. The CDR3, as DNA: TGTGCCAGCAGCTCGTGGCCAGGGGGGTCCAATCAGCCCCAGCATTTT. It translates to CASSSWPGGSNQPQHF. Full variable domain (outside the CDR3, taken from reference TRBV7-2 and TRBJ1-5): GAGVSQSPSNKVTEKGKDVELRCDPISGHTALYWYRQSLGQGLEFLIYFQGNSAPDKSGLPSDRFSAERTGGSVSTLTIQRTQQEDSAVYLCASSSWPGGSNQPQHFGDGTRLSIL.

V and J are TRBV11-3 and TRBJ2-5, with TRBD2 identical over 7 bases. The CDR3 runs 15 residues. Trimming at V came to 5 bases and at J to 5 bases, leaving 11 bases not matched to a gene. Germline assignment: CDR1 SGHNT and CDR2 YENEEA. CDR3 region: CASSKGTSGGETQYF. The DNA for the CDR3 is TGTGCCAGCAGCAAGGGCACTTCGGGGGGTGAGACCCAGTACTTC.

The rearrangement uses TRBV5-1 and TRBJ2-5, with 10 positions matching TRBD2. CDR3 size: 17 residues. CDR1 is SGHRS and CDR2 is YFSETQ in the germline V gene. Unmatched junction bases numbered 10, after V lost 3 bases and J lost 2 bases. The DNA for the CDR3 is TGCGCCAGCAGCTGGGGGTCTAGCGGGAGAGGGCAAGAGACCCAGTACTTC. Its translation: CASSWGSSGRGQETQYF.

The chain combines TRBV28 with TRBJ1-1; D not certain. In germline, CDR1 is MDHEN, CDR2 SYDVKM. V was shortened by 3 bases and J by 0 bases, with 8 bases between the two germline ends. CDR3 length: 14 residues. CDR3 DNA sequence: TGTGCCAGCAGTTTGCGGTCGGTGAACACTGAAGCTTTCTTT. It encodes CASSLRSVNTEAFF.

The chain links TRBV27 to TRBJ2-2, with 15 nucleotides matching TRBD2. With V trimmed by 4 bases and J by 3 bases, 9 bases remained unmatched. Germline assignment: CDR1 MNHEY and CDR2 SMNVEV (reference sequence). This CDR3 is built from 19 residues. The CDR3 nucleotides are TGTGCCAGCAGTTCAGAGGGACTAGCGGGAGGAGGTGACACCGGGGAGCTGTTTTTT. Translating it yields CASSSEGLAGGGDTGELFF.

V is TRBV7-6 and J is TRBJ1-4; D is possibly TRBD1 (5 bases). Germline V gives CDR1 SGHVS, CDR2 FNYEAQ. The CDR3 totals 15 residues. The V and J ends lost 1 base and 10 bases respectively, with 16 bases between them. The chain's CDR3 is CASSLEGARAGKLFF. The CDR3 DNA reads TGTGCCAGCAGCTTAGAAGGGGCCCGCGCTGGAAAACTGTTTTTT.

This clone was seen once. This rearrangement joins TRBV7-8 to TRBJ1-2; a weak D match, TRBD1 (6 bases). The CDR3 has 12 amino acids. Trimming removed 5 bases from V and 7 bases from J, with 11 bases in between. Germline loops: CDR1 SGHVS, CDR2 FQNEAQ. CDR3 residues: CASSRGGGGYTF. The DNA of the CDR3 is TGTGCCAGCAGCCGAGGGGGGGGTGGCTACACCTTC.

The chain combines TRBV4-3 with TRBJ2-2; 11 bases are a match to TRBD2. CDR3 length: 16 amino acids. V was clipped by 2 bases and J by 6 bases; unmatched bases: 5. Germline values: CDR1 LGHNA, CDR2 YSLEER. CDR3 nucleotide sequence: TGCGCCAGCAGCCAACCGCTAGCGGGGGGAGCCGGGGAGCTGTTTTTT. Its protein product is CASSQPLAGGAGELFF.

This chain connects TRBV27 to TRBJ2-7; D may be TRBD1 (6 bases). The germline V and J ends were trimmed by 3 bases and 6 bases, with 12 bases remaining between them. The V gene's germline CDR1 is MNHEY and CDR2 SMNVEV (reference sequence). The CDR3 extends over 13 amino acids. Here the CDR3 reads CASSFNRAAEQYF. For the CDR3, the DNA is TGTGCCAGCAGTTTCAACAGGGCGGCCGAGCAGTACTTC.

This clone has only one observation. V is TRBV10-3 and J is TRBJ1-6; TRBD1 is a possible D gene (5 bases). This CDR3 has 14 amino acids. Trimming stripped 2 bases from V and 7 bases from J, with 9 bases between. In germline, CDR1 is ENHRY, CDR2 SYGVKD. The CDR3: CAISEGATNSPLHF. The DNA for the CDR3 is TGTGCCATCAGTGAGGGGGCTACAAATTCACCCCTCCACTTT.

This chain uses TRBV30 with TRBJ2-1, with TRBD2 as a possible D gene (5 bases). CDR3 length equals 16 residues. Germline-derived CDR1 and CDR2 are GTSNPN and SVGIG (reference sequence). Deletions cut 2 bases from V and 4 bases from J, with 18 bases between. CDR3 nucleotide sequence: TGTGCCTGGAGTACCTATTCCCTTGGGGAGTACAATGAGCAGTTCTTC. The encoded protein is CAWSTYSLGEYNEQFF.